The 20 T cell receptor beta chains below were found in one sample sequenced in a study of T cell repertoires in cytomegalovirus infection. MiXCR, run by TCRdb on the reads, gives a single entry per CDR3 protein. The sample holds about 740,000 distinct CDR3 sequences, approximately 40% seen once. Material: PBMCs. The receptor source for this set is a human donor in good health (CMV status not recorded). Some clones in this sample may be carry-over from other donors' samples.

This clonotype was observed a few times. The rearrangement links TRBV12-3 or TRBV12-4 to TRBJ2-5; weak D call: TRBD1 (6 bases). Trimming took 8 bases from V and 2 from J, leaving 12 bases between them. The CDR3 length is 13 residues. CDR3 in DNA: TGTGCCAGCGGCCTCGGACAGCAAGAGACCCAGTACTTC. Translation gives CASGLGQQETQYF.

This clonotype was picked up many times. The chain carries TRBV5-8 and TRBJ1-1; a weak D match, TRBD1 (6 bases). Trimming cost V 4 bases and J 0 bases, with 10 bases left between them. Germline V gives CDR1 SGHTS, CDR2 YDEGEE. This CDR3 is built from 14 residues. This chain's CDR3 is CASSPGHLNTEAFF. CDR3 bases: TGTGCCAGCAGCCCGGGACATTTGAACACTGAAGCTTTCTTT.

This clonotype was counted between two and nine times. The rearrangement uses TRBV7-8 and TRBJ2-7; 9 bases are a match to TRBD1. With V trimmed by 10 bases and J by 1 base, 5 bases remained unmatched. The germline V gene encodes CDR1 SGHVS and CDR2 FQNEAQ. The CDR3 spans 13 residues. The CDR3 region has the DNA TGTGCCATTTCCGGGACAGGGTCCTACGAGCAGTACTTC. It translates to CAISGTGSYEQYF.

The table lists this clonotype with many counts. The chain recombines TRBV7-2 with TRBJ1-1; 7 nucleotides align to TRBD1. The CDR3 has 15 residues. Germline V CDR1 and CDR2: SGHTA, FQGNSA. With V trimmed by 5 bases and J by 0 bases, 6 bases remained unmatched. CDR3 residues: CASSLGGQLNTEAFF. CDR3 DNA: TGTGCCAGCAGCCTGGGGGGACAGTTGAACACTGAAGCTTTCTTT.

The sample holds many counts of this clonotype. This chain links TRBV5-1 with TRBJ1-2, with D tentatively TRBD1 (6 bases). V shed 3 bases and J shed 3 bases, with 18 bases lying between them. Germline loops: CDR1 SGHRS, CDR2 YFSETQ. The CDR3 spans 16 residues. The CDR3 reads CASSSGTSELDYGYTF. As DNA, the CDR3 is TGCGCCAGCAGCTCAGGGACATCGGAGCTAGACTATGGCTACACCTTC.

This clonotype was seen more than once but under ten times. The chain employs TRBV19 and TRBJ2-2, with D uncertain. CDR1 is LNHDA and CDR2 is SQIVND in the germline V gene (reference sequence). The CDR3 length is 15 residues. Trimming shortened V by 4 bases and J by 2 bases, and 11 bases separated the two germline ends. CDR3 residues: CASSTYLANTGELFF. The CDR3 DNA follows: TGTGCCAGTAGTACCTACTTAGCTAACACCGGGGAGCTGTTTTTT. Looking up the rest from reference TRBV19 and TRBJ2-2 gives the full variable domain: DGGITQSPKYLFRKEGQNVTLSCEQNLNHDAMYWYRQDPGQGLRLIYYSQIVNDFQKGDIAEGYSVSREKKESFPLTVTSAQKNPTAFYLCASSTYLANTGELFFGEGSRLTVL.

The chain links TRBV28 to TRBJ2-7; a weak D match, TRBD2 (6 bases). V shed 3 bases and J shed 3 bases, with 18 bases lying between them. The CDR3 length is 16 residues. Looked up from germline, CDR1 is MDHEN and CDR2 is SYDVKM. The CDR3 DNA follows: TGTGCCAGCAGTTTGTTCCGATTGGGCGGGAACTACGAGCAGTACTTC. Residues: CASSLFRLGGNYEQYF.

The genes are TRBV10-3 and TRBJ2-7; 7 bases align to TRBD1. The CDR3 length is 14 residues. Germline V gene lookup returns CDR1 ENHRY and CDR2 SYGVKD. J lost 2 bases, V lost 6 bases, and 7 bases had no gene match. CDR3 region: CAIRGAGGPYEQYF. The DNA of the CDR3 is TGTGCCATCAGGGGGGCAGGGGGTCCCTACGAGCAGTACTTC.

The chain is built from TRBV27 and TRBJ2-5; 8 nucleotides align to TRBD2. The V and J ends lost 6 bases and 3 bases, in that order; junction bases with no gene match: 6. Germline V gene sequence: CDR1 MNHEY, CDR2 SMNVEV (reference sequence). CDR3 length equals 14 residues. The CDR3 region is CASRRVAGKETQYF. The CDR3 DNA sequence: TGTGCCAGCAGGCGGGTAGCGGGAAAAGAGACCCAGTACTTC.

The J gene is TRBJ2-3, the V gene TRBV6-4, with 9 positions matching TRBD2. The germline V gene has CDR1 MRHNA and CDR2 SNTAGT. The junction had 10 bases not matched to a gene; V was cut back by 7 bases and J by 5 bases. This CDR3 region has 15 residues. DNA for the CDR3: TGTGCCAGCATGAGGGAAGCGGGGGGAGGAGATACGCAGTATTTT. This codes for CASMREAGGGDTQYF.

This clonotype has at least ten counts. V gene TRBV7-8 combines with J gene TRBJ2-3, with 7 bases that match TRBD2. With V trimmed by 2 bases and J by 0 bases, 11 bases remained unmatched. Germline V lookup: CDR1 SGHVS, CDR2 FQNEAQ. The CDR3 runs to 18 residues. The CDR3 region has the DNA TGTGCCAGCAGCTTAAGGTTCGGGGAGGGGCCTAGCACAGATACGCAGTATTTT. Translated, it gives CASSLRFGEGPSTDTQYF.

This clonotype has only a few counts. CDR3 loop: CASSLAVGNTGELFF. CDR3 nucleotide sequence: TGCGCCAGCAGCTTGGCCGTGGGTAACACCGGGGAGCTGTTTTTT. The chain links TRBV5-1 to TRBJ2-2; unclear D gene. With 0 bases removed from V and 2 bases from J, the gap between germline ends came to 8 bases. CDR1 is SGHRS and CDR2 is YFSETQ in the germline V gene. The CDR3 spans 15 residues.

This clonotype came up a few times. The rearrangement uses TRBV5-1 and TRBJ2-7; TRBD1 matches 11 bases. The CDR3 has 16 amino acids. Looked up from germline, CDR1 is SGHRS and CDR2 is YFSETQ. V trimming: 4 bases; J trimming: 4 bases; junction bases outside the gene matches: 10. The CDR3 region is CASSPRPGTGGYEQYF. CDR3 coding DNA: TGCGCCAGCAGCCCTAGACCCGGGACAGGGGGGTACGAGCAGTACTTC. The full variable domain, its missing parts supplied by reference TRBV5-1 and TRBJ2-7, is KAGVTQTPRYLIKTRGQQVTLSCSPISGHRSVSWYQQTPGQGLQFLFEYFSETQRNKGNFPGRFSGRQFSNSRSEMNVSTLELGDSALYLCASSPRPGTGGYEQYFGPGTRLTVT.

The chain employs TRBV19 and TRBJ2-4; no clear D. Trimming cost V 5 bases and J 0 bases, with 17 bases left between them. The CDR3 runs 17 residues. Germline loops: CDR1 LNHDA, CDR2 SQIVND (reference sequence). The CDR3 protein is CASSVFKTKQAKNIQYF. For the CDR3, the DNA is TGTGCCAGTAGTGTATTCAAGACCAAGCAAGCCAAAAACATTCAGTACTTC.

This clonotype has more than one count but fewer than ten. This sequence joins TRBV12-3 or TRBV12-4 and TRBJ1-1, with TRBD1 matching 7 bases. CDR3 length: 15 residues. The V segment lost 6 bases and the J segment 0 bases; nucleotides outside the gene matches: 7. As DNA, the CDR3 is TGTGCCAGCAGCTCGGACAGGCCGATGAACACTGAAGCTTTCTTT. Its protein product is CASSSDRPMNTEAFF.

This chain uses TRBV7-9 with TRBJ1-4, with TRBD1 as a possible D gene (5 bases). Per germline, CDR1 SEHNR and CDR2 FQNEAQ (reference sequence). The ends were cut back, 5 bases at V and 5 bases at J, with 15 bases in the middle. The CDR3 sequence is 15 residues long. The CDR3 reads CASSLQGLENEKLFF. For the CDR3, the DNA is TGTGCCAGCAGCCTCCAGGGACTCGAAAATGAAAAACTGTTTTTT. The full variable domain, in which reference TRBV7-9 and TRBJ1-4 provide the parts outside the CDR3, is DTGVSQNPRHKITKRGQNVTFRCDPISEHNRLYWYRQTLGQGPEFLTYFQNEAQLEKSRLLSDRFSAERPKGSFSTLEIQRTEQGDSAMYLCASSLQGLENEKLFFGSGTQLSVL.

This clonotype was detected a few times. The chain uses TRBV28 and TRBJ2-7; tentative D call: TRBD2 (6 bases). V was cut by 4 bases and J by 2 bases, with 12 bases left in between. Looked up from germline, CDR1 is MDHEN and CDR2 is SYDVKM. The CDR3 consists of 14 residues. CDR3 sequence: CASSSGDGTYEQYF. In nucleotides, the CDR3 is TGTGCCAGCAGTTCGGGGGACGGAACCTACGAGCAGTACTTC.

This clonotype was recorded a few times. The rearrangement uses TRBV12-3 or TRBV12-4 and TRBJ2-1, with D tentatively TRBD2 (5 bases). The CDR3 extends over 13 amino acids. V was pared by 1 base and J by 8 bases, with 9 bases between. The CDR3 loop is CASSLGERDEQFF. The CDR3 coding sequence is TGTGCCAGCAGTTTAGGGGAGAGGGATGAGCAGTTCTTC.

This clonotype appeared many times. J is TRBJ2-1 and V is TRBV11-2, with 13 nucleotides matching TRBD2. CDR1 is SGHAT, CDR2 FQNNGV, per germline. The junction had 6 bases not matched to a gene; V was cut back by 1 base and J by 9 bases. This CDR3 contains 16 residues. CDR3 DNA sequence: TGTGCCAGCAGCTTAGTACTAGCGGGAGGGGGTAGTGAGCAGTTCTTC. It specifies CASSLVLAGGGSEQFF.

The chain couples TRBV29-1 to TRBJ1-2; 8 bases are a match to TRBD1. The CDR3 has 15 amino acids. Germline loops: CDR1 SQVTM, CDR2 ANQGSEA. V lost 4 bases to trimming and J lost 7 bases; unmatched junction nucleotides: 14. Written as DNA, the CDR3 is TGCAGCGTTGCTCAGGGGGCTCAAAGATACTCTGGCTACACCTTC. Protein: CSVAQGAQRYSGYTF.